One sample yielded the 8 T cell receptor beta chains listed below, sequenced in a study of shared clonotypes between healthy human individuals. This table comes from immunoSEQ multiplex PCR, and its TCRdb copy is limited to in-frame clones, with some not included. The sample shows roughly 1 million clones, roughly 74% of them seen only once. Source material: memory CD4+ T cells from PBMCs. Subset specified: CD45RA-negative fraction. The receptors were sampled from a man aged 18-30 years in good health. Some clones in this sample may be carry-over from other donors' samples.

V gene TRBV28 combines with J gene TRBJ2-4, with 13 bases aligning to TRBD2. This CDR3 region has 17 residues. The ends lost 3 bases at V and 1 base at J; junction bases unmatched: 3. Germline loops: CDR1 MDHEN, CDR2 SYDVKM. CDR3 region: CASSFSTSGRAKNIQYF. For the CDR3, the DNA is TGTGCCAGCAGTTTTTCGACTAGCGGGAGGGCCAAAAACATTCAGTACTTC.

CDR3: CASSPRAVSELFF. CDR3 DNA: TGTGCCAGCTCACCTAGGGCCGTATCGGAGCTGTTTTTT. The chain carries TRBV18 and TRBJ2-2, with D uncertain. The ends were cut back, 3 bases at V and 10 bases at J, with 12 bases in the middle. CDR1 and CDR2 (germline): KGHSH, LQKENI. The CDR3 runs 13 residues.

This rearrangement joins TRBV30 to TRBJ1-1; no firm D call. The CDR3 runs 13 residues. Trimming cost V 0 bases and J 2 bases, with 7 bases left between them. Germline V lookup: CDR1 GTSNPN, CDR2 SVGIG (reference sequence). The chain's CDR3 is CAWSVEFNTEAFF. CDR3 nucleotides: TGTGCCTGGAGTGTAGAGTTTAACACTGAAGCTTTCTTT.

This clone was seen only once. The chain is built from TRBV4-1 and TRBJ2-7, with 10 positions matching TRBD2. After removal of 2 bases from V and 4 bases from J, the junction contained 2 bases not matched to a gene. The CDR3 covers 14 residues. The germline CDR1 and CDR2 sequences are MGHRA and YSYEKL. The CDR3 bases are TGCGCCAGCAGCCAAATAGCGGGAGGATACGAGCAGTACTTC. This codes for CASSQIAGGYEQYF.

The J gene is TRBJ2-5, the V gene TRBV5-4; perhaps TRBD2 as D (6 bases). Trimming shortened V by 4 bases and J by 0 bases, and 16 bases separated the two germline ends. CDR1 and CDR2 (germline): SGHNT, YYREEE (reference sequence). This CDR3 is 16 amino acids long. This CDR3 is CASSQFSGGYQETQYF. The CDR3 DNA reads as TGTGCCAGCAGCCAGTTCAGCGGAGGGTACCAAGAGACCCAGTACTTC. Together with reference TRBV5-4 and TRBJ2-5, the CDR3 gives the full variable domain: ETGVTQSPTHLIKTRGQQVTLRCSSQSGHNTVSWYQQALGQGPQFIFQYYREEENGRGNFPPRFSGLQFPNYSSELNVNALELDDSALYLCASSQFSGGYQETQYFGPGTRLLVL.

This chain joins TRBV4-2 and TRBJ2-4, with D possibly TRBD2 on 5 matching bases. The germline V gene has CDR1 LGHNA and CDR2 YNFKEQ. This CDR3 has 17 amino acids. V was trimmed by 0 bases and J by 0 bases, leaving 12 bases between them. CDR3 residues: CASSQDGAGLAKNIQYF. CDR3 nucleotide sequence: TGTGCCAGCAGCCAAGACGGCGCGGGCCTAGCCAAAAACATTCAGTACTTC.

The chain employs TRBV5-1 and TRBJ1-2; D is unclear. V lost 0 bases and J 4 bases, leaving 10 bases between the germline ends. Germline CDR1 and CDR2: SGHRS and YFSETQ. This CDR3 comprises 14 residues. The CDR3 DNA follows: TGCGCCAGCAGCTTGGCCCCAGAAGCCTATGGCTACACCTTC. Its protein product is CASSLAPEAYGYTF.

The table lists this clone with a count of one. V is TRBV18 and J is TRBJ2-1, with 8 bases lining up with TRBD2. This CDR3 spans 14 amino acids. Per the germline V gene, CDR1 is KGHSH and CDR2 is LQKENI. V lost 4 bases and J lost 6; bases outside the gene matches: 5. CDR3 bases: TGTGCCAGCTCACTTCAACTAGCGGCCAATGAGCAGTTCTTC. Protein product: CASSLQLAANEQFF.